The 23 T cell receptor beta chains listed next were all sequenced from one sample in a study of shared clonotypes between healthy human individuals. Sequencing used immunoSEQ multiplex PCR; TCRdb keeps in-frame clones, though not all of them. The table lists hundreds of thousands of clones, almost 95% of them singletons. The naive CD8 population came from CD45RO-negative cells selected for CCR7, without terminally differentiated effector memory CD45RA+ cells. Material for sequencing was naive CD8+ T cells sorted from blood. The receptor set was obtained from a man aged 25 to 40 in good health.

Remarks on this clone: The same CDR3 can be traced to other DNA sequences in this sample. In nucleotides, the CDR3 is TGCGCCAGCAGCCAAGTCTCAGGGGGAGACTACGAGCAGTACTTC. It specifies CASSQVSGGDYEQYF. The chain carries TRBV4-1 and TRBJ2-7; 7 bases align to TRBD1. V lost 1 base to trimming and J lost 3 bases; unmatched junction nucleotides: 6. This CDR3 contains 15 residues. The germline V gene has CDR1 MGHRA and CDR2 YSYEKL.

The genes are TRBV6-4 and TRBJ2-7, with 8 bases aligning to TRBD2. Looked up from germline, CDR1 is MRHNA and CDR2 is SNTAGT. The CDR3 contains 14 residues. V shed 3 bases, J shed 5 bases, and the junction held 6 bases outside the gene matches. DNA of the CDR3: TGTGCCAGCAGTGAAGTAGCGGGAAGGAACGAGCAGTACTTC. It specifies CASSEVAGRNEQYF.

The chain joins TRBV27 to TRBJ2-7; TRBD1 matches 11 bases. This CDR3 has 14 residues. After removal of 5 bases from V and 5 bases from J, the junction contained 5 bases not matched to a gene. The germline V gene encodes CDR1 MNHEY and CDR2 SMNVEV (reference sequence). CDR3: CASSLGQGANEQYF. CDR3 DNA: TGTGCCAGCAGTCTTGGACAGGGGGCCAACGAGCAGTACTTC.

The rearrangement joins TRBV7-9 to TRBJ2-6; D gene ambiguous. Trimming took 5 bases from V and 5 from J, leaving 1 base between them. CDR1 is SEHNR and CDR2 is FQNEAQ in the germline V gene (reference sequence). The CDR3 contains 11 residues. This CDR3 is CASSRANVLTF. DNA of the CDR3: TGTGCCAGCAGCCGGGCCAACGTCCTGACTTTC.

This clone was seen a few times. The chain joins TRBV7-6 to TRBJ2-5; maybe TRBD1 (5 bases). Trimming took off 5 bases at V and 2 bases at J, with 15 bases between the two ends. This CDR3 has 15 amino acids. CDR1 and CDR2 (germline): SGHVS, FNYEAQ. CDR3: CASSAGALGQETQYF. For the CDR3, the DNA is TGTGCCAGCAGCGCTGGGGCTTTGGGGCAAGAGACCCAGTACTTC.

The CDR3 spells CAISESGGGGPDTQYF. The DNA for the CDR3 is TGTGCCATCAGTGAGAGCGGAGGGGGCGGGCCAGATACGCAGTATTTT. The V call is TRBV10-3, the J call TRBJ2-3; perhaps TRBD1 as D (7 bases). Trimming left V 2 bases short and J 4 bases short, with 16 bases between. The CDR3 has 16 amino acids. The V gene's germline CDR1 is ENHRY and CDR2 SYGVKD.

This CDR3 is CATSVRANTEAFF. The CDR3 region has the DNA TGTGCCACCAGCGTCCGGGCGAACACTGAAGCTTTCTTT. The V gene is TRBV15, the J gene TRBJ1-1, with D hard to call. CDR3 length: 13 amino acids. V lost 5 bases, J lost 1 base, and 8 bases lay in between. The germline V gene has CDR1 LNHNV and CDR2 YYDKDF (reference sequence).

The chain couples TRBV4-1 to TRBJ2-1; D perhaps matches TRBD2 (6 bases). Germline lookup yields CDR1 MGHRA and CDR2 YSYEKL. V was shortened by 1 base and J by 6 bases, with 13 bases between the two germline ends. CDR3 size: 15 residues. CDR3 bases: TGCGCCAGCAGCCAAGGGAGGGACTCCGGCAATGAGCAGTTCTTC. Residues: CASSQGRDSGNEQFF.

This clone was seen just once. The V gene is TRBV6-5, the J gene TRBJ1-1; D not certain. Trimming left V 6 bases short and J 4 bases short, with 18 bases between. This CDR3 is 15 amino acids long. Germline CDR1 and CDR2: MNHEY and SVGAGI. The CDR3 DNA reads as TGTGCCAGCAGCTTTACACGAATTGAGAGCACTGAAGCTTTCTTT. Translated, it gives CASSFTRIESTEAFF.

The gene calls are TRBV4-1 and TRBJ1-2, with D hard to call. The germline V and J ends were trimmed by 0 bases and 4 bases, with 9 bases remaining between them. This CDR3 is 14 amino acids long. The germline gives CDR1 MGHRA, CDR2 YSYEKL. The CDR3 DNA sequence: TGCGCCAGCAGCCAAGACCCGCAGGTCTATGGCTACACCTTC. This codes for CASSQDPQVYGYTF.

This chain joins TRBV9 and TRBJ2-1; the D is unclear. Germline V gives CDR1 SGDLS, CDR2 YYNGEE. Trimming cost V 0 bases and J 2 bases, with 6 bases left between them. The CDR3 spans 14 residues. The CDR3 nucleotides are TGTGCCAGCAGCGTAGGGGGAACCTACAATGAGCAGTTCTTC. Its protein is CASSVGGTYNEQFF.

The J gene is TRBJ2-1, the V gene TRBV4-1, with 10 bases fitting TRBD2. CDR3 length: 18 amino acids. Unmatched junction bases numbered 12, after V lost 0 bases and J lost 7 bases. CDR1 and CDR2 from the germline V gene are MGHRA and YSYEKL. CDR3 sequence (DNA): TGCGCCAGCAGCCAAGAAGGCCCACCTAGCGGGAGTGTGAATGAGCAGTTCTTC. Translating it yields CASSQEGPPSGSVNEQFF.

On this clone: The same CDR3 arises from other DNA sequences in this sample as well. The chain has TRBV28 and TRBJ2-7; D gene ambiguous. The germline gives CDR1 MDHEN, CDR2 SYDVKM. This CDR3 contains 13 residues. V was cut by 2 bases and J by 3 bases, with 8 bases left in between. The CDR3 DNA is TGTGCCAGCAGTTTAGGAAGTAGCTACGAGCAGTACTTC. It translates to CASSLGSSYEQYF.

This clone came up a few times. This same CDR3 is encoded by further DNA sequences in the sample. The chain links TRBV18 to TRBJ2-7; D call uncertain. This CDR3 has 13 amino acids. V was shortened by 3 bases and J by 3 bases, with 9 bases between the two germline ends. Germline CDR1 KGHSH, CDR2 LQKENI. In nucleotides, the CDR3 is TGTGCCAGCTCACCCCCGACGGGCTACGAGCAGTACTTC. Translated: CASSPPTGYEQYF.

The chain has TRBV7-8 and TRBJ1-2; D might be TRBD1 (5 bases). CDR1 and CDR2 (germline): SGHVS, FQNEAQ. V lost 2 bases and J lost 6, with 10 bases in between. CDR3 length: 13 amino acids. The CDR3 nucleotides are TGTGCCAGCAGCTTATACGAGGGGAATGGCTACACCTTC. This codes for CASSLYEGNGYTF.

The chain joins TRBV5-1 to TRBJ1-4, with 9 bases aligning to TRBD1. This CDR3 comprises 16 residues. Per the germline V gene, CDR1 is SGHRS and CDR2 is YFSETQ. V shed 4 bases, J shed 4 bases, and the junction held 8 bases outside the gene matches. CDR3 coding DNA: TGCGCCAGCAGCCCCCGGACAGGGGCCCTTAATGAAAAACTGTTTTTT. Translated, it gives CASSPRTGALNEKLFF.

This clone was observed once. Other DNA sequences from this sample encode an identical CDR3 as well. V is TRBV7-9 and J is TRBJ2-2; 11 bases are a match to TRBD2. CDR1 is SEHNR, CDR2 FQNEAQ, per germline (reference sequence). The junction had 3 bases not matched to a gene; V was cut back by 5 bases and J by 1 base. The CDR3 runs to 16 residues. The CDR3 nucleotides are TGTGCCAGCAGCCCTACTAGCGGGAGGAACACCGGGGAGCTGTTTTTT. Residues: CASSPTSGRNTGELFF.

The J gene is TRBJ1-5, the V gene TRBV6-5; 8 nucleotides line up with TRBD1. After removal of 5 bases from V and 6 bases from J, the junction contained 9 bases not matched to a gene. There are 15 residues in the CDR3. The germline CDR1 and CDR2 sequences are MNHEY and SVGAGI. The CDR3 reads CASSVSGGYSQPQHF. For the CDR3, the DNA is TGTGCCAGCAGTGTTTCAGGGGGCTACAGTCAGCCCCAGCATTTT.

This clone was observed once. This chain joins TRBV2 and TRBJ2-4; D may be TRBD1 or TRBD2 (6 bases each). Germline V gives CDR1 SNHLY, CDR2 FYNNEI. Trimming stripped 4 bases from V and 12 bases from J, with 16 bases between. This CDR3 comprises 13 residues. CDR3 coding DNA: TGTGCCAGCAGTGGGGGGGCGGTTGAGAATCAGTACTTC. It encodes CASSGGAVENQYF.

This chain connects TRBV7-8 to TRBJ2-3, with TRBD1 as a possible D gene (6 bases). V lost 2 bases to trimming and J lost 0 bases, with 21 bases between them. CDR1 is SGHVS and CDR2 is FQNEAQ in the germline V gene. This CDR3 has 19 amino acids. The CDR3 bases are TGTGCCAGCAGCTTAATATTAATGGGACACCAACCTAGCACAGATACGCAGTATTTT. Protein product: CASSLILMGHQPSTDTQYF.

J is TRBJ2-7 and V is TRBV23-1; the match to TRBD1 covers 8 bases. TRBV23-1 falls under the ORF class, with uncertain function. V lost 6 bases and J lost 2; bases outside the gene matches: 6. This CDR3 has 14 amino acids. CDR3 amino acids: CASSLTGVPYEQYF. CDR3 in DNA: TGCGCCAGCAGCCTGACAGGGGTACCCTACGAGCAGTACTTC.

In this sample, this clone turned up once. The chain couples TRBV5-1 to TRBJ2-2; D is possibly TRBD1 (6 bases). In germline, CDR1 is SGHRS, CDR2 YFSETQ. There are 15 residues in the CDR3. Trimming took 2 bases from V and 4 from J, leaving 12 bases between them. The CDR3 nucleotides read TGCGCCAGCAGCTTAAAGGACAGAAGCACCGGGGAGCTGTTTTTT. This encodes CASSLKDRSTGELFF.

The chain carries TRBV27 and TRBJ2-2, with D perhaps matching TRBD2 (5 bases). V was clipped by 2 bases and J by 4 bases, with 8 bases between them. This CDR3 is built from 14 residues. The germline V gene has CDR1 MNHEY and CDR2 SMNVEV (reference sequence). Written as DNA, the CDR3 is TGTGCCAGCAGTTTACCGGAGGCCACCGGGGAGCTGTTTTTT. Amino acid sequence: CASSLPEATGELFF.